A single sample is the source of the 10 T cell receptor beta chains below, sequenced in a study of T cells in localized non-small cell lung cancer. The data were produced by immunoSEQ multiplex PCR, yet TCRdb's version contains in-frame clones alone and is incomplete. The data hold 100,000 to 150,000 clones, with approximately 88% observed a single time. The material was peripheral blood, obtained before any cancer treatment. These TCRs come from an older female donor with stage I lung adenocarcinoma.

The CDR3 is CASEQSAKETQYF. The DNA of the CDR3 is TGTGCCAGCGAACAGAGCGCCAAAGAGACCCAGTACTTC. This sequence joins TRBV28 and TRBJ2-5; D gene uncertain. The V end was cut by 8 bases, the J end by 3 bases, with 13 bases between. The CDR3 has 13 residues. The germline CDR1 and CDR2 sequences are MDHEN and SYDVKM.

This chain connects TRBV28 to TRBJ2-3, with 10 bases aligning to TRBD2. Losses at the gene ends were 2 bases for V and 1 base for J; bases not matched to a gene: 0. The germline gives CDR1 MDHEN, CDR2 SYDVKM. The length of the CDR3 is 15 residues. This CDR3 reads CASSLLAGGTDTQYF. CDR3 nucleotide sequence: TGTGCCAGCAGTTTACTAGCGGGAGGCACAGATACGCAGTATTTT.

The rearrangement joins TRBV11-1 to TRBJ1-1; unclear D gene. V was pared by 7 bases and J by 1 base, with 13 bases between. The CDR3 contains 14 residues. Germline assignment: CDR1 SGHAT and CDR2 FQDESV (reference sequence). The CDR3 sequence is CASTRLSGNTEAFF. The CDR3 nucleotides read TGTGCCAGCACTCGCCTGAGTGGGAACACTGAAGCTTTCTTT.

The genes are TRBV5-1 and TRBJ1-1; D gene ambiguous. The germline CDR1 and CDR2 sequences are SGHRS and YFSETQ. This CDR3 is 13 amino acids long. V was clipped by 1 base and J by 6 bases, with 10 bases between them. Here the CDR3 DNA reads TGCGCCAGCAGCTTGTACGGAGACGCTGAAGCTTTCTTT. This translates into CASSLYGDAEAFF.

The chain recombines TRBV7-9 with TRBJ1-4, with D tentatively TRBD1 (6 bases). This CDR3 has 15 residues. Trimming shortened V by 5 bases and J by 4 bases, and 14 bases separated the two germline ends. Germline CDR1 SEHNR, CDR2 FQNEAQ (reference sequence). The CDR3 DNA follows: TGTGCCAGCAGCGGATTGGGGGGCGTTAATGAAAAACTGTTTTTT. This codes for CASSGLGGVNEKLFF.

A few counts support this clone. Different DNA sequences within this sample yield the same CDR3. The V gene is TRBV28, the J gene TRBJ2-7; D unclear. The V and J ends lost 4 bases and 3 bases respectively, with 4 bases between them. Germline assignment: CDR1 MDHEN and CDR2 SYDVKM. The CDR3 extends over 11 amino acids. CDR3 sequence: CASSSFYEQYF. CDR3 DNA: TGTGCCAGCAGTTCCTTCTACGAGCAGTACTTC.

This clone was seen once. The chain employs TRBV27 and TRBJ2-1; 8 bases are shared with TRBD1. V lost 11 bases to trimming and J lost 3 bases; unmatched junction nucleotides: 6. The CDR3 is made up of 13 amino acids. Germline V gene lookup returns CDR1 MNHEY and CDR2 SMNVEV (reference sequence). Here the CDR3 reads CAVLDRDYNEQFF. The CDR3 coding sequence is TGTGCCGTCTTGGACAGGGACTACAATGAGCAGTTCTTC.

The CDR3 bases are TGTGCCAGCAGTGAAATCGGGGGAGGGGGGAACATTCAGTACTTC. This sequence encodes CASSEIGGGGNIQYF. The chain is built from TRBV6-1 and TRBJ2-4, with D tentatively TRBD2 (7 bases). The CDR3 is 15 residues long. Per the germline V gene, CDR1 is MNHNS and CDR2 is SASEGT. V was clipped by 2 bases and J by 7 bases, with 15 bases between them.

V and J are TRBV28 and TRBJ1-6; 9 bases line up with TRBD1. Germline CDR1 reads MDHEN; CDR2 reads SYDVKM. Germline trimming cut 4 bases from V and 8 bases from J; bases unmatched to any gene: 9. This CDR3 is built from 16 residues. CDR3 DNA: TGTGCCAGCAGTTATTTGCCCCGACAGGGGGATTCACCCCTCCACTTT. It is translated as CASSYLPRQGDSPLHF. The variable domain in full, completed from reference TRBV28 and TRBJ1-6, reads DVKVTQSSRYLVKRTGEKVFLECVQDMDHENMFWYRQDPGLGLRLIYFSYDVKMKEKGDIPEGYSVSREKKERFSLILESASTNQTSMYLCASSYLPRQGDSPLHFGNGTRLTVT.

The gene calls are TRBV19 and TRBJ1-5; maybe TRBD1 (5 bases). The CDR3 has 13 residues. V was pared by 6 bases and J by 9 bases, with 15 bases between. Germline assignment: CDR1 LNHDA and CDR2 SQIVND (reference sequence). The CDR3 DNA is TGTGCCAGTAGCCAGAGTCGGGGGGTGCCCCAGCATTTT. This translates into CASSQSRGVPQHF.